Each of the 23 T cell receptor beta chains below was sequenced from the same sample in a study of T-cell memory formation after mild COVID-19. TCRdb analysed the 5' RACE reads with MiXCR anew, one entry per CDR3 protein. Of hundreds of thousands of distinct CDR3 sequences in the sample, approximately 16% were seen once. Sequenced sample: PBMCs or a T cell subset sorted from them (not recorded which). The receptors were gathered from a man aged 18-30 years who had mild COVID-19 (a few samples of this study predate the infection). Cell type and time point are not known.

This clonotype was detected only a few times. V usage is TRBV6-2 or TRBV6-3 and J usage is TRBJ2-5; D may be TRBD1 (5 bases). Germline values: CDR1 MNHEY, CDR2 SVGEGT. The CDR3 covers 13 residues. Deletions cut 6 bases from V and 7 bases from J, with 15 bases between. The CDR3 is CASRLTGDGTQYF. CDR3 nucleotides: TGTGCCAGCAGGTTAACAGGAGACGGGACCCAGTACTTC.

CDR3 amino acids: CASSPGDRPNEKLFF. The CDR3 DNA sequence: TGCGCCAGCAGCCCTGGGGACAGGCCTAATGAAAAACTGTTTTTT. The rearrangement joins TRBV5-1 to TRBJ1-4, with TRBD1 identical over 8 bases. Germline V gene data show CDR1 as SGHRS and CDR2 as YFSETQ. CDR3 length: 15 amino acids. J lost 3 bases, V lost 4 bases, and 5 bases had no gene match.

This clonotype was counted only a few times. This sequence joins TRBV20-1 and TRBJ2-7; D is perhaps TRBD1 (7 bases). Germline CDR1 DFQATT, CDR2 SNEGSKA (reference sequence). The CDR3 contains 14 residues. V was trimmed by 4 bases and J by 2 bases, leaving 15 bases between them. The CDR3 is CSATGDSVTYEQYF. The CDR3 DNA reads TGCAGTGCTACGGGGGACAGTGTCACCTACGAGCAGTACTTC.

This clonotype was counted between two and nine times. The genes are TRBV12-3 or TRBV12-4 and TRBJ2-3; a weak D match, TRBD2 (6 bases). V lost 3 bases to trimming and J lost 2 bases, with 15 bases between them. CDR3 size: 16 residues. CDR3 DNA sequence: TGTGCCAGCAGTTTTCGGAGGGGCGAGAACACAGATACGCAGTATTTT. Its protein is CASSFRRGENTDTQYF.

This clonotype was seen a handful of times. V and J are TRBV12-3 or TRBV12-4 and TRBJ2-7, with D perhaps matching TRBD1 (5 bases). V lost 4 bases, J lost 7 bases, and 14 bases lay in between. CDR3 length: 13 amino acids. CDR3 region: CASSYRQLGEQYF. DNA for the CDR3: TGTGCCAGCAGTTATCGACAGCTTGGAGAGCAGTACTTC.

This clonotype came up a few times. The V gene is TRBV6-5, the J gene TRBJ2-1, with no clear D. V lost 6 bases to trimming and J lost 2 bases, with 5 bases between them. This CDR3 comprises 12 residues. Germline V CDR1 and CDR2: MNHEY, SVGAGI. The CDR3 DNA reads as TGTGCCAGCAGAGGGACCTACAATGAGCAGTTCTTC. This translates into CASRGTYNEQFF.

Turning to this clonotype: One end of the junction is discordant with germline, which a read error may explain. The chain uses TRBV6-5 and TRBJ2-1; either TRBD1 or TRBD2 may fit D (6 bases each). CDR3 length equals 11 residues. Germline values: CDR1 MNHEY, CDR2 SVGAGI. In DNA form, the CDR3 reads TGTGCCAGCAGTCACTCAGGGGACTGGTTCTTC. Its protein product is CASSHSGDWFF.

This chain joins TRBV5-3 and TRBJ2-2; 7 bases map to TRBD1. TRBV5-3 is recorded as an ORF, its role being uncertain. This CDR3 comprises 17 residues. V lost 4 bases to trimming and J lost 3 bases; unmatched junction nucleotides: 12. CDR3 residues: CARSRIRDRDYTGELFF. CDR3 sequence (DNA): TGTGCCAGAAGCCGAATCCGAGACAGGGATTACACCGGGGAGCTGTTTTTT.

J is TRBJ2-4 and V is TRBV20-1; 9 bases map to TRBD1. CDR3 length: 14 residues. CDR1 DFQATT and CDR2 SNEGSKA come from the germline V gene (reference sequence). The V gene end was trimmed by 5 bases and the J gene end by 9 bases; junction bases not matched to a gene: 11. The CDR3 DNA reads TGCAGTGCTCTGCGCCGGGACAGGGAGACCATTCAGTACTTC. Amino acids: CSALRRDRETIQYF.

This clonotype showed up just a few times. The chain is built from TRBV4-1 and TRBJ2-5, with 13 bases identical to TRBD2. This CDR3 spans 18 amino acids. The ends lost 0 bases at V and 2 bases at J; junction bases unmatched: 6. Germline V gene sequence: CDR1 MGHRA, CDR2 YSYEKL. In DNA, the CDR3 is TGCGCCAGCAGCCAAGATATACTAGCGGGGGGGCGTCAAGAGACCCAGTACTTC. This codes for CASSQDILAGGRQETQYF.

This clonotype appeared a few times. The CDR3 is CASRGQANYEQYV. The CDR3 coding sequence is TGTGCCAGCAGGGGACAGGCAAACTACGAGCAGTACGTC. V and J are TRBV27 and TRBJ2-7, with 8 positions matching TRBD1. CDR3 size: 13 residues. Germline trimming cut 6 bases from V and 3 bases from J; bases unmatched to any gene: 4. The V gene's germline CDR1 is MNHEY and CDR2 SMNVEV (reference sequence).

This clonotype was counted only a few times. The genes are TRBV12-3 or TRBV12-4 and TRBJ1-2; 12 bases fit TRBD1. V was clipped by 5 bases and J by 6 bases; unmatched bases: 7. The length of the CDR3 is 15 residues. CDR3 loop: CASSNRDRGPDGYTF. The CDR3 bases are TGTGCCAGCAGTAACCGGGACAGGGGGCCTGATGGCTACACCTTC.

This chain links TRBV6-5 with TRBJ1-5; 9 nucleotides align to TRBD1. CDR1 and CDR2 from the germline V gene are MNHEY and SVGAGI. The junction had 8 bases not matched to a gene; V was cut back by 5 bases and J by 6 bases. This CDR3 comprises 15 residues. The CDR3 region is CASSPDRGLFQPQHF. The CDR3 nucleotides are TGTGCCAGCAGTCCGGACAGGGGACTTTTTCAGCCCCAGCATTTT.

This clonotype showed up just a few times. The V gene is TRBV13, the J gene TRBJ2-7, with TRBD1 identical over 11 bases. V dropped 3 bases and J dropped 2; count of bases not matched to a gene: 3. Germline V gene sequence: CDR1 PRHDT, CDR2 FYEKMQ (reference sequence). The CDR3 consists of 15 residues. In nucleotides, the CDR3 is TGTGCCAGCAGCTTCGGACAGGGGGCACCCTACGAGCAGTACTTC. Its protein is CASSFGQGAPYEQYF.

The chain has TRBV10-3 and TRBJ2-2; the match to TRBD1 covers 10 bases. Germline V gene lookup returns CDR1 ENHRY and CDR2 SYGVKD. Unmatched junction bases numbered 5, after V lost 7 bases and J lost 6 bases. This CDR3 is 14 amino acids long. CDR3 nucleotides: TGTGCCATCAATCCGGGACAGGGGTCCGGGGAGCTGTTTTTT. This sequence encodes CAINPGQGSGELFF.

This clonotype has a handful of counts. V gene TRBV5-1 combines with J gene TRBJ2-1, with 7 bases matching TRBD1. Germline V gene data show CDR1 as SGHRS and CDR2 as YFSETQ. Unmatched junction bases numbered 2, after V lost 0 bases and J lost 2 bases. This CDR3 has 15 amino acids. The CDR3 is CASSLEGTAYNEQFF. CDR3 bases: TGCGCCAGCAGCTTGGAGGGGACAGCCTACAATGAGCAGTTCTTC.

The genes are TRBV6-5 and TRBJ2-1; possible D gene TRBD2, 6 bases. V gave up 6 bases and J gave up 3 bases, with 12 bases separating them. This CDR3 has 14 residues. Germline V gives CDR1 MNHEY, CDR2 SVGAGI. Here the CDR3 reads CASRGRAGYNEQFF. DNA for the CDR3: TGTGCCAGCAGGGGAAGAGCGGGCTACAATGAGCAGTTCTTC.

This clonotype turned up a few times. The rearrangement uses TRBV20-1 and TRBJ1-6; D is undetermined. The CDR3 is made up of 14 amino acids. Trimming removed 3 bases at V and 9 bases at J, with 15 bases between. The germline V gene encodes CDR1 DFQATT and CDR2 SNEGSKA (reference sequence). Written as DNA, the CDR3 is TGCAGTGCTAGTTTGGCGAGCCTGGGTTCACCCCTCCACTTT. Amino acids: CSASLASLGSPLHF.

The chain recombines TRBV19 with TRBJ2-2; maybe TRBD1 (6 bases). Deletions cut 3 bases from V and 0 bases from J, with 11 bases between. There are 16 residues in the CDR3. Looked up from germline, CDR1 is LNHDA and CDR2 is SQIVND (reference sequence). CDR3 in DNA: TGTGCCAGTAGTATGGAGAGGGGGTCGAACACCGGGGAGCTGTTTTTT. Protein product: CASSMERGSNTGELFF.

CDR3 region: CASSTGTSLNEQFF. CDR3 bases: TGTGCCAGCAGCACCGGGACTAGCCTCAATGAGCAGTTCTTC. The chain combines TRBV11-2 with TRBJ2-1; 9 bases are shared with TRBD2. Germline V gene data show CDR1 as SGHAT and CDR2 as FQNNGV. V trimming: 5 bases; J trimming: 6 bases; junction bases outside the gene matches: 5. There are 14 residues in the CDR3.

V is TRBV6-5 and J is TRBJ2-7; TRBD2 agrees at 8 bases. The trim removed 8 bases at V and 6 bases at J, leaving 9 bases unmatched. The CDR3 sequence is 13 residues long. Germline V gives CDR1 MNHEY, CDR2 SVGAGI. CDR3 sequence reads: CASGQRGNLEQYF. The CDR3 coding sequence is TGTGCCAGCGGACAGCGGGGGAATCTCGAGCAGTACTTC.

The sample holds many counts of this clonotype. The chain has TRBV20-1 and TRBJ1-1, with D uncertain. CDR1 is DFQATT and CDR2 is SNEGSKA in the germline V gene (reference sequence). The CDR3 totals 14 residues. V was trimmed by 0 bases and J by 1 base, leaving 9 bases between them. The CDR3 sequence is CSARDGGWNTEAFF. Here the CDR3 DNA reads TGCAGTGCTAGAGATGGAGGGTGGAACACTGAAGCTTTCTTT.

The gene calls are TRBV4-1 and TRBJ2-5; D uncertain. The CDR3 is 14 amino acids. Trimming took off 3 bases at V and 0 bases at J, with 8 bases between the two ends. From germline, CDR1 is MGHRA and CDR2 YSYEKL. CDR3 sequence: CASSHLGYQETQYF. For the CDR3, the DNA is TGCGCCAGCAGCCACCTGGGCTACCAAGAGACCCAGTACTTC.